The 13 T cell receptor beta chains presented below share a single source sample, sequenced in a study of T cells in Graves' hyperthyroidism and ophthalmopathy. TCR beta CDR3 sequences were amplified from RNA transcripts. Initially, a first-round RT-PCR of the TCR CDR3 employed the HTBI primer set. TCRdb re-called the multiplex PCR reads through MiXCR, storing one row per CDR3 protein. This repertoire shows 600,000 to 700,000 distinct CDR3 sequences, under 15% found once; its top ten account for around 4.5%. Sequences were obtained from blood. The origin of the receptors is a woman aged 40 to 49 with Graves' ophthalmopathy.

This clonotype was seen at least ten times. The rearrangement joins TRBV6-2 or TRBV6-3 to TRBJ2-5; unclear D gene. Trimming removed 0 bases at V and 4 bases at J, with 9 bases between. The germline V gene has CDR1 MNHEY and CDR2 SVGEGT. This CDR3 has 14 residues. As DNA, the CDR3 is TGTGCCAGCAGTTACTCGCTTCAAAGAGAGACCCAGTACTTC. This translates into CASSYSLQRETQYF.

CDR3 protein: CASRSQVNTEAFF. CDR3 in DNA: TGTGCCAGCAGGAGTCAAGTGAACACTGAAGCTTTCTTT. This sequence joins TRBV2 and TRBJ1-1; D is uncertain. Germline CDR1 is SNHLY and CDR2 is FYNNEI. V gave up 6 bases and J gave up 0 bases, with 8 bases separating them. The CDR3 length is 13 residues.

DNA of the CDR3: TGCGCCAGCAGCTTGGAGGCAGGGGGAAAGGGGGAGCAGTACTTC. Its protein is CASSLEAGGKGEQYF. The chain couples TRBV5-1 to TRBJ2-7, with TRBD1 matching over 7 bases. Germline assignment: CDR1 SGHRS and CDR2 YFSETQ. The CDR3 consists of 15 residues. The ends lost 0 bases at V and 7 bases at J; junction bases unmatched: 10.

This clonotype was found many times. The chain combines TRBV10-3 with TRBJ2-5, with 9 bases matching TRBD1. Germline CDR1 and CDR2: ENHRY and SYGVKD. The CDR3 is 14 amino acids. J lost 10 bases, V lost 4 bases, and 10 bases had no gene match. DNA of the CDR3: TGTGCCATCAGTGGGGACAGGGCACAGGATGGCCAGTACTTC. Its translation: CAISGDRAQDGQYF.

This clonotype was found many times. This chain connects TRBV11-2 to TRBJ1-2; D is perhaps TRBD1 (5 bases). V lost 8 bases and J 3 bases, leaving 13 bases between the germline ends. CDR1 and CDR2 from the germline V gene are SGHAT and FQNNGV. CDR3 length: 13 amino acids. CDR3 sequence (DNA): TGTGCCAGCGGACCAGGGTGGGACTATGGCTACACCTTC. Translating gives CASGPGWDYGYTF.

The V gene is TRBV5-1, the J gene TRBJ1-5; D perhaps matches TRBD1 (5 bases). The CDR3 runs 16 residues. Germline CDR1 and CDR2: SGHRS and YFSETQ. V lost 4 bases, J lost 4 bases, and 18 bases lay in between. CDR3 in DNA: TGCGCCAGCAGCGCGGGACCCGGAGCGAGGAATCAGCCCCAGCATTTT. This gives the protein CASSAGPGARNQPQHF.

The table lists this clonotype with many counts. The chain is built from TRBV30 and TRBJ2-7; D perhaps matches TRBD1 (6 bases). The CDR3 has 14 amino acids. V was trimmed by 2 bases and J by 2 bases, leaving 13 bases between them. Per germline, CDR1 GTSNPN and CDR2 SVGIG (reference sequence). CDR3 amino acids: CAWSSDSLPYEQYF. CDR3 DNA: TGTGCCTGGAGTTCGGACAGCCTTCCCTACGAGCAGTACTTC.

This clonotype was observed a handful of times. The chain uses TRBV9 and TRBJ2-7, with a weak D call TRBD1 (6 bases). The V and J ends lost 0 bases and 0 bases respectively, with 10 bases between them. This CDR3 has 15 amino acids. Germline V gene data show CDR1 as SGDLS and CDR2 as YYNGEE. CDR3 bases: TGTGCCAGCAGCGTAGGGGACACCACCTCCTACGAGCAGTACTTC. Translation: CASSVGDTTSYEQYF.

The chain joins TRBV28 to TRBJ1-2, with D possibly matching TRBD1 (6 bases). The CDR3 spans 17 residues. Germline V gene data show CDR1 as MDHEN and CDR2 as SYDVKM. Trimming stripped 2 bases from V and 1 base from J, with 17 bases between. The CDR3 DNA sequence: TGTGCCAGCAGTTTAACCGGGGACACATCTCATAACTATGGCTACACCTTC. Protein product: CASSLTGDTSHNYGYTF.

The CDR3 sequence is CASSQPGWEASGTEETQYF. In nucleotides, the CDR3 is TGTGCCAGCAGTCAACCTGGGTGGGAGGCTAGCGGAACCGAAGAGACCCAGTACTTC. The chain couples TRBV6-1 to TRBJ2-5; 7 bases fit TRBD2. The CDR3 consists of 19 residues. J gave up 3 bases and V 5 bases, and 21 bases lay outside the gene matches. The V gene's germline CDR1 is MNHNS and CDR2 SASEGT.

Many counts were recorded for this clonotype. This rearrangement joins TRBV28 to TRBJ1-5; no clear D gene. Trimming pared 2 bases from V and 10 bases from J, leaving 9 bases between. Germline V lookup: CDR1 MDHEN, CDR2 SYDVKM. There are 12 residues in the CDR3. CDR3 in amino acids: CASSLPGKPQHF. The CDR3, as DNA: TGTGCCAGCAGTTTACCAGGTAAACCCCAGCATTTT. Looking up the rest from reference TRBV28 and TRBJ1-5 gives the full variable domain: DVKVTQSSRYLVKRTGEKVFLECVQDMDHENMFWYRQDPGLGLRLIYFSYDVKMKEKGDIPEGYSVSREKKERFSLILESASTNQTSMYLCASSLPGKPQHFGDGTRLSIL.

This clonotype was detected many times. The chain joins TRBV6-2 or TRBV6-3 to TRBJ2-7, with D possibly being TRBD2 (6 bases). The CDR3 runs to 14 residues. Germline V gives CDR1 MNHEY, CDR2 SVGEGT. V gave up 2 bases and J gave up 2 bases, with 10 bases separating them. The CDR3, as DNA: TGTGCCAGCAGTTACCCTCAGCGGGCCTACGAGCAGTACTTC. Its translation: CASSYPQRAYEQYF.

This clonotype was observed at least ten times. This chain joins TRBV2 and TRBJ1-2, with 10 positions matching TRBD1. CDR1 is SNHLY and CDR2 is FYNNEI in the germline V gene. This CDR3 region has 13 residues. Trimming at V came to 8 bases and at J to 8 bases, leaving 8 bases not matched to a gene. The CDR3 bases are TGTGCCAGCGGGGGACAGGGGTATCGCGGCTACACCTTC. It encodes CASGGQGYRGYTF.